The clone carrying this T cell receptor beta chain was counted a few times. V shed 5 bases and J shed 8 bases, with 13 bases lying between them. Germline V lookup: CDR1 SEHNR, CDR2 FQNEAQ (reference sequence). The CDR3 spans 13 residues. This sample is part of a study of blood T cell repertoires in COVID-19. Study-level background: From T cells, B-cell-depleted T cells, or PBMCs came the material, which was cDNA or gDNA.

Enrolled through a virtual design, the participants were between 18 and 89 years of age and came from fewer than 30 US areas. Measured with immunoSEQ multiplex PCR; TCRdb has only the in-frame clones, and not every one. The sample records some 340,000 clones, roughly 87% being singletons. The receptor's source is a woman in her forties or fifties who had recovered from COVID-19. Sequencing used PBMCs or T cells enriched from blood (not recorded which). J is TRBJ2-1 and V is TRBV7-9; no clear D gene. In DNA form, the CDR3 reads TGTGCCAGCAGCCCGAGTCTAAGCGATGAGCAGTTCTTC. It codes for CASSPSLSDEQFF.